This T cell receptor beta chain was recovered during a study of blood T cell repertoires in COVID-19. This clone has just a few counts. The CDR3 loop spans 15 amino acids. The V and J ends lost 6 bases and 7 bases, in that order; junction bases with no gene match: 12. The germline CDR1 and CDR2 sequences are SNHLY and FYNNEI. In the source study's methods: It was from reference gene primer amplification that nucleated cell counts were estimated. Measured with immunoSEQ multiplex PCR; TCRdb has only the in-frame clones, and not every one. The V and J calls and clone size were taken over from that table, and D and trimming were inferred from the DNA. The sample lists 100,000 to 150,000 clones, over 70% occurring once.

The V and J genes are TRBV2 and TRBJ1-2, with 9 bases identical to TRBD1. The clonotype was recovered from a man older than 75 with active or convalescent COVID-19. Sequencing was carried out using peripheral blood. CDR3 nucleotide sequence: TGTGCCAGCAGGGAAACATCCGGACAGGGGTCTGGCTACACCTTC. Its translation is CASRETSGQGSGYTF.